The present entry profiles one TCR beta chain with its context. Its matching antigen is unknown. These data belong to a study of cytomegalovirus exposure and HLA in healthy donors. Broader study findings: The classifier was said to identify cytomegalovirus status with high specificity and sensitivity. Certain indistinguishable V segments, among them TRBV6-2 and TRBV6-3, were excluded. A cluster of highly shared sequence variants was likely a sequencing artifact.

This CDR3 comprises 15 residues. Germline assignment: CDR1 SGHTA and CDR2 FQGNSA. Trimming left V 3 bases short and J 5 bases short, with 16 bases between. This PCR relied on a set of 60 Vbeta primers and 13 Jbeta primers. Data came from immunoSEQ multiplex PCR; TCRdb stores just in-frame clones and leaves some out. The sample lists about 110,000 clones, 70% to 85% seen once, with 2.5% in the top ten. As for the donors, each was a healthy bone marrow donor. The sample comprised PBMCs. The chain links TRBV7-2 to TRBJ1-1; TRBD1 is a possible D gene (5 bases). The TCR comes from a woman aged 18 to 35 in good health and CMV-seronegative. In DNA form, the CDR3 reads TGTGCCAGCAGCTTCGGAGCAGGGATTAAGACTGAAGCTTTCTTT. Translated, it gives CASSFGAGIKTEAFF.